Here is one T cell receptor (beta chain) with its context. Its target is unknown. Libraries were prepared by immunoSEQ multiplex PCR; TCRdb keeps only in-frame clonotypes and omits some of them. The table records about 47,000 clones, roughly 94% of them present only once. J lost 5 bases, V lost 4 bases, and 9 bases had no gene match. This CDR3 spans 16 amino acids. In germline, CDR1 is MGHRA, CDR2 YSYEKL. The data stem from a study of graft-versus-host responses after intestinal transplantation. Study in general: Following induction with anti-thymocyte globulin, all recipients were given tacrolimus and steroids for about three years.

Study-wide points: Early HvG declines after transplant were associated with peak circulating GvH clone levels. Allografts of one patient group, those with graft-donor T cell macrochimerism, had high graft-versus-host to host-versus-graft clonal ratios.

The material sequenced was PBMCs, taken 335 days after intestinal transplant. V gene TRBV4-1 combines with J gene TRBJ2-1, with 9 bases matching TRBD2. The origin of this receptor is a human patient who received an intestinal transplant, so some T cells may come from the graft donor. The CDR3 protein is CASSLPRGGAHNEQFF. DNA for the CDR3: TGCGCCAGCAGCCTCCCTCGCGGGGGGGCCCACAATGAGCAGTTCTTC.